This TCR beta chain was observed in a study of shared clonotypes between healthy human individuals. Trimming took off 7 bases at V and 7 bases at J, with 16 bases between the two ends. CDR3 length: 14 amino acids. Germline V gene lookup returns CDR1 MNHEY and CDR2 SMNVEV (reference sequence). Genomic DNA (from each subset) was split evenly across several immunoSEQ plates. Clones were sequenced by immunoSEQ multiplex PCR, and TCRdb holds only the in-frame ones, with some missing. The profile shows more than 2 million clones, about 93% of them singletons. Naive CD8 isolation took CD45RO-negative cells positively selected for CCR7 and excluded terminally differentiated effector memory CD45RA+ cells. Healthy HIV-negative adults with no recent acute infections or vaccinations were recruited as donors.

The source material was naive CD8+ T cells from PBMCs. The chain combines TRBV27 with TRBJ1-4, with D unresolved. The TCR comes from a man between 18 and 35 years old in good health. Some clones in this sample may be carry-over from other donors' samples. CDR3 amino acids: CASMGNGMLEKLFF. For the CDR3, the DNA is TGTGCCAGCATGGGAAACGGAATGCTTGAAAAACTGTTTTTT.